This is a list of T cell receptor beta chains from one sample in a study of graft-versus-host responses after intestinal transplantation. Using immunoSEQ multiplex PCR, the repertoire was profiled, and TCRdb retains in-frame clones only, with some absent. The sample records 93,000 or so clones, 93% being singletons. Their cognate antigens are unknown. Specimen: unstimulated CD8+ T cells sorted from spleen or lymph node cells, collected before intestinal transplant. Receptors originate from a human donor who received an intestinal transplant. Each CDR3 is given without its conserved first and last residue.

v_call	j_call	cdr3_aa
TRBV27	TRBJ1-5	ASSPQGYQPQH
TRBV19	TRBJ1-2	ASSTVGTRGYGYT
TRBV13	TRBJ2-5	ASSLRIQETQY
TRBV10-3	TRBJ2-3	AISERLAGGTDTQY
TRBV20-1	TRBJ2-5	SASYTETQY
TRBV19	TRBJ2-7	ASAQGSPYEQY
TRBV14	TRBJ1-6	ASSPGAGSPLH
TRBV4-1	TRBJ2-3	ASSPIAGVTDTQY
TRBV6-5	TRBJ2-1	ASSYSRDYGGEQF
TRBV11-3	TRBJ1-1	ASSSRLSEEAF
TRBV27	TRBJ1-1	ASSFISRANTEAF
TRBV2	TRBJ2-7	ASRAPLGGDEQY